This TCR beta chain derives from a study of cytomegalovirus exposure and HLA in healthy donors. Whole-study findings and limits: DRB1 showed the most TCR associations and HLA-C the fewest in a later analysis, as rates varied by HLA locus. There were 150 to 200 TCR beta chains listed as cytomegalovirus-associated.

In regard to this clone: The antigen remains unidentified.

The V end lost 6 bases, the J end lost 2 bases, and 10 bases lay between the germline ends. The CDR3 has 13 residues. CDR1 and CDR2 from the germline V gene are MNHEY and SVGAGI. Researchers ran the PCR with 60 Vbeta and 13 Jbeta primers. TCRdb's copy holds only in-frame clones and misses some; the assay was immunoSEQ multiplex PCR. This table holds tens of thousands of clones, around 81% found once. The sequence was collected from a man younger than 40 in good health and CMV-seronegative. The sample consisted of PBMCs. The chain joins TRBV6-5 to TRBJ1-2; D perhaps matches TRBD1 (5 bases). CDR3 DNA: TGTGCCAGCAGCCCCAGGGTAAACTATGGCTACACCTTC. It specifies CASSPRVNYGYTF.